Listed below are T cell receptor beta chains from one sample, sequenced in a study of control samples from healthy donors and cancer patients. Assay used: immunoSEQ multiplex PCR; TCRdb lists only in-frame clones, some missing. The sample consists of about 110,000 clones, approximately 80% of them appearing once. The sample comprised blood. All receptors derive from a man between 18 and 29 years old in good health. CDR3s include the opening cysteine and the closing phenylalanine or tryptophan. The order of the fields is J gene, V gene, D gene, clone size, CDR3 DNA, CDR3 protein. A D gene is named only where the DNA matches it firmly. Rows may omit the clone size; those that give it use once, few, many or a size class.

J gene: TRBJ1-5; V gene: TRBV7-8; D gene: TRBD1; clone size: -; CDR3 DNA: TGTGCCAGCAGCTTAGGGGACAGGGTGGTTAATCAGCCCCAGCATTTT; CDR3 protein: CASSLGDRVVNQPQHF
J gene: TRBJ2-2; V gene: TRBV19; D gene: -; clone size: once; CDR3 DNA: TGTGCCAGTAGTATCCATGACGGGACCGGGGAGCTGTTTTTT; CDR3 protein: CASSIHDGTGELFF
J gene: TRBJ1-2; V gene: TRBV6-5; D gene: -; clone size: -; CDR3 DNA: TGTGCCAGCAGCCCCGGGCAGGGGCCGTATGGCTACACCTTC; CDR3 protein: CASSPGQGPYGYTF
J gene: TRBJ1-2; V gene: TRBV12-3/TRBV12-4; D gene: -; clone size: -; CDR3 DNA: TGTGCCAGCAGTTTAATATCGGGGTATGGCTACACCTTC; CDR3 protein: CASSLISGYGYTF
J gene: TRBJ2-3; V gene: TRBV9; D gene: TRBD2; clone size: -; CDR3 DNA: TGTGCCAGCAGCTCCACAGCGGGGACGGGAGATACGCAGTATTTT; CDR3 protein: CASSSTAGTGDTQYF
J gene: TRBJ1-5; V gene: TRBV19; D gene: -; clone size: once; CDR3 DNA: TGTGCCAGTAGTCCGCCGACAAGGGGCAATCAGCCCCAGCATTTT; CDR3 protein: CASSPPTRGNQPQHF
J gene: TRBJ1-1; V gene: TRBV11-3; D gene: -; clone size: -; CDR3 DNA: TGTGCCAGCAGCTTGGGACCGAACACTGAAGCTTTCTTT; CDR3 protein: CASSLGPNTEAFF
J gene: TRBJ1-6; V gene: TRBV27; D gene: -; clone size: -; CDR3 DNA: TGTGCCAGCAGTTTTTTGGGAGGTGACAATTCACCCCTCCACTTT; CDR3 protein: CASSFLGGDNSPLHF
J gene: TRBJ1-2; V gene: TRBV6-5; D gene: TRBD1; clone size: -; CDR3 DNA: TGTGCCAGCAGCGGGTCGACAGGGAAAAGGGGCTACACCTTC; CDR3 protein: CASSGSTGKRGYTF
J gene: TRBJ2-1; V gene: TRBV5-5; D gene: -; clone size: -; CDR3 DNA: TGTGCCAGCAGCTTTGGGTGGGGGGGCCGCGATGAGCAGTTCTTC; CDR3 protein: CASSFGWGGRDEQFF
J gene: TRBJ2-5; V gene: TRBV7-2; D gene: -; clone size: -; CDR3 DNA: TGTGCCAGCAGCTTGGGTGGGGGGGCCATCGGTAAGACCCAGTACTTC; CDR3 protein: CASSLGGGAIGKTQYF
J gene: TRBJ2-3; V gene: TRBV28; D gene: -; clone size: -; CDR3 DNA: TGTGCCAGCAGGCAATCGGGGACCCTTGGGGGTACGCAGTATTTT; CDR3 protein: CASRQSGTLGGTQYF
J gene: TRBJ1-4; V gene: TRBV30; D gene: -; clone size: -; CDR3 DNA: TGTGCCTGGAGTGCTGGAACAGCCGGGCCAGAAAAACTGTTTTTT; CDR3 protein: CAWSAGTAGPEKLFF
J gene: TRBJ1-2; V gene: TRBV4-3; D gene: TRBD1; clone size: -; CDR3 DNA: TGCGCCAGCAGCCATCACCGTGGACAGGGTGGTGGCTACACCTTC; CDR3 protein: CASSHHRGQGGGYTF
J gene: TRBJ2-1; V gene: TRBV5-4; D gene: -; clone size: -; CDR3 DNA: TGTGCCAGCAGCCTTCAGTGGCCTGAGCAGTTCTTC; CDR3 protein: CASSLQWPEQFF
J gene: TRBJ2-5; V gene: TRBV7-9; D gene: TRBD2; clone size: -; CDR3 DNA: TGTGCCAGCAGCCCGAAGTCGGGGGGGGTACTGGAGACCCAGTACTTC; CDR3 protein: CASSPKSGGVLETQYF
J gene: TRBJ1-6; V gene: TRBV7-2; D gene: -; clone size: -; CDR3 DNA: TGTGCCAGCAGCTTAAGCCAGGGGCGAGCCTCACCCCTCCACTTT; CDR3 protein: CASSLSQGRASPLHF
J gene: TRBJ1-3; V gene: TRBV7-2; D gene: -; clone size: -; CDR3 DNA: TGTGCCAGCAGCTTAGCAGGGCTCTCTGGAAACACCATATATTTT; CDR3 protein: CASSLAGLSGNTIYF
J gene: TRBJ2-2; V gene: TRBV7-7; D gene: -; clone size: -; CDR3 DNA: TGTGCCAGCAGCTTAGGGCCTTCGACCACGAACACCGGGGAGCTGTTTTTT; CDR3 protein: CASSLGPSTTNTGELFF
J gene: TRBJ1-1; V gene: TRBV21-1; D gene: -; clone size: few; CDR3 DNA: TGTGCCAGCAGGTTCGACACTGAAGCTTTCTTT; CDR3 protein: CASRFDTEAFF
J gene: TRBJ1-2; V gene: TRBV7-9; D gene: -; clone size: -; CDR3 DNA: TGTGCCAGCAGCTCCTCAGAGAGCTATGGCTACACCTTC; CDR3 protein: CASSSSESYGYTF
J gene: TRBJ1-3; V gene: TRBV3-1/TRBV3-2; D gene: -; clone size: once; CDR3 DNA: TGTGCCAGCACCCTCTCCAGCTCTGGAAACACCATATATTTT; CDR3 protein: CASTLSSSGNTIYF
J gene: TRBJ2-7; V gene: TRBV5-6; D gene: TRBD1; clone size: once; CDR3 DNA: TGTGCCAGCAGCTCGACAGGGGGTTCCTACGAGCAGTACTTC; CDR3 protein: CASSSTGGSYEQYF
J gene: TRBJ2-2; V gene: TRBV11-3; D gene: -; clone size: -; CDR3 DNA: TGTGCCAGCAGCTTAGGGTACCCGTCAAGGCAGGACACCGGGGAGCTGTTTTTT; CDR3 protein: CASSLGYPSRQDTGELFF
J gene: TRBJ2-3; V gene: TRBV6-5; D gene: TRBD1; clone size: -; CDR3 DNA: TGTGCCACCAAAAACCAAGGACAGGCGGCAGATACGCAGTATTTT; CDR3 protein: CATKNQGQAADTQYF
J gene: TRBJ1-2; V gene: TRBV5-5; D gene: -; clone size: -; CDR3 DNA: TGTGCCAGCAGCTCAACAGGAAATTCTGGCTACACCTTC; CDR3 protein: CASSSTGNSGYTF
J gene: TRBJ2-7; V gene: TRBV10-3; D gene: TRBD2; clone size: -; CDR3 DNA: TGTGCCATCAGTGAGTCAGGGGTAGCGGGCTACGAGCAGTACTTC; CDR3 protein: CAISESGVAGYEQYF
J gene: TRBJ1-2; V gene: TRBV28; D gene: -; clone size: once; CDR3 DNA: TGTGCCACCCTGGACAGCGCCTGGGGTGGCTACACCTTC; CDR3 protein: CATLDSAWGGYTF
J gene: TRBJ1-1; V gene: TRBV6-2/TRBV6-3; D gene: -; clone size: -; CDR3 DNA: TGTGCCAGCAGTTACGGTGGCCTTGTGACTGAAGCTTTCTTT; CDR3 protein: CASSYGGLVTEAFF
J gene: TRBJ2-5; V gene: TRBV10-3; D gene: -; clone size: -; CDR3 DNA: TGTGCCATCAGTGAGCCCGCCACCGGACAAGAGACCCAGTACTTC; CDR3 protein: CAISEPATGQETQYF
J gene: TRBJ1-3; V gene: TRBV5-8; D gene: -; clone size: many; CDR3 DNA: TGTGCCAGCAGGCGGGGGCGTCCCCTCTCTGGAAACACCATATATTTT; CDR3 protein: CASRRGRPLSGNTIYF
J gene: TRBJ2-7; V gene: TRBV7-2; D gene: TRBD2; clone size: -; CDR3 DNA: TGTGCCAGCAGCCCGTACTTTACTAGCGGGGCCGCCTACGAGCAGTACTTC; CDR3 protein: CASSPYFTSGAAYEQYF
J gene: TRBJ2-7; V gene: TRBV7-8; D gene: -; clone size: -; CDR3 DNA: TGTGCCAGCAGCCGTTCGCGAAATGACTACGAGCAGTACTTC; CDR3 protein: CASSRSRNDYEQYF
J gene: TRBJ1-6; V gene: TRBV5-5; D gene: -; clone size: -; CDR3 DNA: TGTGCCAGCAGCTTGGGACAGGACTATAATTCACCCCTCCACTTT; CDR3 protein: CASSLGQDYNSPLHF
J gene: TRBJ1-4; V gene: TRBV2; D gene: -; clone size: -; CDR3 DNA: TGTGCCAGCAGACGACACGCAACTAATGAAAAACTGTTTTTT; CDR3 protein: CASRRHATNEKLFF
J gene: TRBJ1-2; V gene: TRBV4-1; D gene: -; clone size: -; CDR3 DNA: TGCGCCAGCAGCCCCCGGGAGGGTAACTATGGCTACACCTTC; CDR3 protein: CASSPREGNYGYTF
J gene: TRBJ2-5; V gene: TRBV11-2; D gene: -; clone size: once; CDR3 DNA: TGTGCCAGCAGCTCCCCCAGGGGGGCGTTAGAGACCCAGTACTTC; CDR3 protein: CASSSPRGALETQYF
J gene: TRBJ1-2; V gene: TRBV30; D gene: -; clone size: -; CDR3 DNA: TGTGCCTGGCGAAGGAACAGGGTTCTGGGGGGCTACACCTTC; CDR3 protein: CAWRRNRVLGGYTF
J gene: TRBJ1-2; V gene: TRBV28; D gene: -; clone size: -; CDR3 DNA: TGTGCCAGCAGTGCATGGTGGGAAGATTATGGCTACACCTTC; CDR3 protein: CASSAWWEDYGYTF
J gene: TRBJ2-7; V gene: TRBV25-1; D gene: -; clone size: -; CDR3 DNA: TGTGCCAGCAGTTTCAGGGCCCGGGGGTACGAGCAGTACTTC; CDR3 protein: CASSFRARGYEQYF
J gene: TRBJ2-1; V gene: TRBV9; D gene: TRBD2; clone size: -; CDR3 DNA: TGTGCCAGCAGCGGCACTAGCGGGTCTGGGGGCGAGCAGTTCTTC; CDR3 protein: CASSGTSGSGGEQFF
J gene: TRBJ2-3; V gene: TRBV27; D gene: TRBD2; clone size: -; CDR3 DNA: TGTGCCAGCAGTCCCATTCCTCCTCTTAGCGGGGGGGCCGGAGATACGCAGTATTTT; CDR3 protein: CASSPIPPLSGGAGDTQYF
J gene: TRBJ1-5; V gene: TRBV2; D gene: -; clone size: once; CDR3 DNA: TGTGCCAGCAGTCGACTTGTGTGGCAGCCCCAGCATTTT; CDR3 protein: CASSRLVWQPQHF
J gene: TRBJ2-1; V gene: TRBV6-6; D gene: -; clone size: -; CDR3 DNA: TGTGCCAGCAGCTCGTCAAGGGAACCCTACAATGAGCAGTTCTTC; CDR3 protein: CASSSSREPYNEQFF
J gene: TRBJ2-5; V gene: TRBV6-6; D gene: TRBD2; clone size: -; CDR3 DNA: TGTGCCAGCAGTGCCCCGGGGGGAGAGACCCAGTACTTC; CDR3 protein: CASSAPGGETQYF
J gene: TRBJ1-2; V gene: TRBV4-1; D gene: TRBD1; clone size: -; CDR3 DNA: TGCGCCAGCAGCCACCTACCGACAGGGGACTATGGCTACACCTTC; CDR3 protein: CASSHLPTGDYGYTF
J gene: TRBJ1-6; V gene: TRBV28; D gene: TRBD1; clone size: few; CDR3 DNA: TGTGCCAGCAGTTTATCCAGGGGGGGGATAGCCCTCCACTTT; CDR3 protein: CASSLSRGGIALHF
J gene: TRBJ2-5; V gene: TRBV2; D gene: TRBD1; clone size: once; CDR3 DNA: TGTGCCAGCAGTGCGGGACAGGGCAGGGGGTCGGCAGAGACCCAGTACTTC; CDR3 protein: CASSAGQGRGSAETQYF
J gene: TRBJ1-5; V gene: TRBV28; D gene: -; clone size: -; CDR3 DNA: TGTGCCAGCAGTGTTATATCAGGGAATAGCAATCAGCCCCAGCATTTT; CDR3 protein: CASSVISGNSNQPQHF
J gene: TRBJ1-1; V gene: TRBV7-2; D gene: -; clone size: -; CDR3 DNA: TGTGCCAGCAGACTATCCCCTAACACTGAAGCTTTCTTT; CDR3 protein: CASRLSPNTEAFF
J gene: TRBJ2-7; V gene: TRBV18; D gene: TRBD1; clone size: -; CDR3 DNA: TGTGCCACCGGGGACAGAACCTACGAGCAGTACTTC; CDR3 protein: CATGDRTYEQYF
J gene: TRBJ1-1; V gene: TRBV4-1; D gene: -; clone size: few; CDR3 DNA: TGCGCCAGCAGCGGGGGGGGCTGGACTGAAGCTTTCTTT; CDR3 protein: CASSGGGWTEAFF
J gene: TRBJ1-1; V gene: TRBV10-3; D gene: TRBD1; clone size: -; CDR3 DNA: TGTGCCATCAGTGAACAGGGGGCGCGGACTGAAGCTTTCTTT; CDR3 protein: CAISEQGARTEAFF
J gene: TRBJ2-5; V gene: TRBV27; D gene: -; clone size: -; CDR3 DNA: TGTGCCAGCAGTTCCCTCGGACTCGGCCGGGAGACCCAGTACTTC; CDR3 protein: CASSSLGLGRETQYF
J gene: TRBJ1-2; V gene: TRBV30; D gene: -; clone size: -; CDR3 DNA: TGTGCCTGGATGATCGTTAACAGTTTCACTAACTATGGCTACACCTTC; CDR3 protein: CAWMIVNSFTNYGYTF
J gene: TRBJ2-2; V gene: TRBV11-2; D gene: -; clone size: few; CDR3 DNA: TGTGCCAGCAGCTTACTAGAGGGAGGCTACCGCGACACCGGGGAGCTGTTTTTT; CDR3 protein: CASSLLEGGYRDTGELFF
J gene: TRBJ1-2; V gene: TRBV9; D gene: -; clone size: -; CDR3 DNA: TGTGCCAGCAGCGTAGGTACAGCGGACTATGGCTACACCTTC; CDR3 protein: CASSVGTADYGYTF
J gene: TRBJ1-3; V gene: TRBV29-1; D gene: -; clone size: once; CDR3 DNA: TGCAGCCCTTACCCGGGGGCCTCTGGAAACACCATATATTTT; CDR3 protein: CSPYPGASGNTIYF
J gene: TRBJ2-1; V gene: TRBV19; D gene: -; clone size: -; CDR3 DNA: TGTGCCAGTAGTTACGGAGGTGCCTACAATGAGCAGTTCTTC; CDR3 protein: CASSYGGAYNEQFF